Listed here are 27 T cell receptor beta chains from one sample, sequenced in a study of vaccination effects on CD4 cells after COVID-19. Only in-frame clones appear in the TCRdb table, and some are missing; sequencing was by immunoSEQ multiplex PCR. The repertoire holds fewer than 30,000 clones, 83% seen once, with roughly 1.4% in the top ten. Their cognate antigens are unknown. Using viral peptide pools, the ViraFEST assay grew out antigen-specific CD4+ T cells prior to sequencing. With 10 to 11 days of culture completed, CD4+ T cells were isolated. Subjects were given two BNT162b2 or mRNA-1273 vaccine doses. The sample consisted of CD4+ T cells from PBMCs cultured with HCoV-NL63 spike peptides, taken after COVID-19 vaccination. The receptors were gathered from a human donor who received a COVID-19 vaccine. Some clones in this sample may be carry-over from other donors' samples.

Concerning this clone: The identical CDR3 is also encoded by other nucleotide sequences in the sample. The DNA of the CDR3 is TGTGCCAGCAGTTTACAGGGGACGGTTTACAATGAGCAGTTCTTC. Amino acid sequence: CASSLQGTVYNEQFF. The chain combines TRBV28 with TRBJ2-1; TRBD1 might be the D (6 bases). CDR1 and CDR2 from the germline V gene are MDHEN and SYDVKM. The CDR3 sequence is 15 residues long. The V gene lost 2 bases and the J gene lost 4 bases, with 12 bases spanning the gap.

The chain uses TRBV4-1 and TRBJ2-2, with D maybe TRBD2 (5 bases). Trimming took 5 bases from V and 7 from J, leaving 14 bases between them. Germline V gene sequence: CDR1 MGHRA, CDR2 YSYEKL. CDR3 length: 14 residues. CDR3 loop: CASSNLNGGGELFF. In nucleotides, the CDR3 is TGCGCCAGCAGCAATCTAAACGGAGGCGGGGAGCTGTTTTTT.

The chain combines TRBV13 with TRBJ2-7, with D hard to call. CDR1 and CDR2 (germline): PRHDT, FYEKMQ (reference sequence). CDR3 length: 13 residues. V lost 5 bases and J 2 bases, leaving 10 bases between the germline ends. The CDR3 nucleotides are TGTGCCAGCAGCCGACCCGGTCCCTACGAGCAGTACGTC. Its translation is CASSRPGPYEQYV.

This clone was seen just once. The chain links TRBV30 to TRBJ2-1; D remains ambiguous. Germline CDR1 is GTSNPN and CDR2 is SVGIG (reference sequence). V lost 5 bases and J lost 5, with 13 bases in between. This CDR3 spans 13 amino acids. The CDR3 DNA follows: TGTGCCTGGGCCGAGCGCAACGACAATGAGCAGTTCTTC. Its protein is CAWAERNDNEQFF.

The chain links TRBV7-3 to TRBJ2-1; D is uncertain. V lost 0 bases to trimming and J lost 5 bases, with 5 bases between them. The CDR3 runs 13 residues. The germline CDR1 and CDR2 sequences are SGHTA and FQGTGA. The chain's CDR3 is CASSLTNNNEQFF. The CDR3 DNA sequence: TGTGCCAGCAGCTTAACTAACAACAATGAGCAGTTCTTC. The full variable domain, its missing parts supplied by reference TRBV7-3 and TRBJ2-1, is GAGVSQTPSNKVTEKGKYVELRCDPISGHTALYWYRQSLGQGPEFLIYFQGTGAADDSGLPNDRFFAVRPEGSVSTLKIQRTERGDSAVYLCASSLTNNNEQFFGPGTRLTVL.

This clone appeared a single time. The rearrangement joins TRBV19 to TRBJ1-1; D gene uncertain. The germline CDR1 and CDR2 sequences are LNHDA and SQIVND (reference sequence). V lost 3 bases, J lost 4 bases, and 3 bases lay in between. CDR3 length equals 11 residues. The DNA of the CDR3 is TGTGCCAGTAGTATCGCCACTGAAGCTTTCTTT. Protein: CASSIATEAFF. Supplemented by reference TRBV19 and TRBJ1-1, the full variable domain reads DGGITQSPKYLFRKEGQNVTLSCEQNLNHDAMYWYRQDPGQGLRLIYYSQIVNDFQKGDIAEGYSVSREKKESFPLTVTSAQKNPTAFYLCASSIATEAFFGQGTRLTVV.

For the CDR3, the DNA is TGTGCCAGTAGGGACAGGGGCAGGACTAGCACAGATACGCAGTATTTT. Residues: CASRDRGRTSTDTQYF. The chain couples TRBV19 to TRBJ2-3, with TRBD1 matching 9 bases. The V segment lost 6 bases and the J segment 0 bases; nucleotides outside the gene matches: 7. The CDR3 spans 16 residues. Germline CDR1 reads LNHDA; CDR2 reads SQIVND (reference sequence). Drawing the rest from reference TRBV19 and TRBJ2-3, the complete variable domain is DGGITQSPKYLFRKEGQNVTLSCEQNLNHDAMYWYRQDPGQGLRLIYYSQIVNDFQKGDIAEGYSVSREKKESFPLTVTSAQKNPTAFYLCASRDRGRTSTDTQYFGPGTRLTVL.

The rearrangement joins TRBV5-1 to TRBJ1-1; D possibly corresponds to TRBD1 (6 bases). The germline V gene has CDR1 SGHRS and CDR2 YFSETQ. The CDR3 loop spans 15 amino acids. Trimming took 2 bases from V and 0 from J, leaving 11 bases between them. The CDR3: CASSFAGDMNTEAFF. CDR3 coding DNA: TGCGCCAGCAGCTTCGCAGGGGATATGAACACTGAAGCTTTCTTT.

The V gene is TRBV2, the J gene TRBJ2-1; D not certain. The CDR3 has 14 residues. Trimming pared 6 bases from V and 2 bases from J, leaving 11 bases between. Germline values: CDR1 SNHLY, CDR2 FYNNEI. This chain's CDR3 is CASRKDGPYNEQFF. CDR3 nucleotides: TGTGCCAGCAGGAAGGACGGCCCCTACAATGAGCAGTTCTTC.

V is TRBV28 and J is TRBJ2-5, with 9 bases lining up with TRBD1. The CDR3 spans 13 residues. Trimming removed 7 bases from V and 4 bases from J; junction bases left unmatched: 4. Germline-derived CDR1 and CDR2 are MDHEN and SYDVKM. For the CDR3, the DNA is TGTGCCAGCAACCGGGACAGGGCAGAGACCCAGTACTTC. Encoded protein: CASNRDRAETQYF.

The chain is built from TRBV6-1 and TRBJ2-3; 9 positions match TRBD1. The CDR3 length is 15 residues. The J segment lost 3 bases and the V segment lost 6 bases, leaving 7 bases of the junction unmatched. The V gene's germline CDR1 is MNHNS and CDR2 SASEGT. CDR3 region: CASSRDRAVTDTQYF. The CDR3 bases are TGTGCCAGCAGCCGGGACAGGGCCGTGACAGATACGCAGTATTTT.

The rearrangement links TRBV5-6 to TRBJ2-3; tentative D call: TRBD2 (6 bases). Germline V gene lookup returns CDR1 SGHDT and CDR2 YYEEEE. V was clipped by 9 bases and J by 0 bases, with 17 bases between them. The CDR3 extends over 15 amino acids. CDR3 protein: CATLSRAGSTDTQYF. The CDR3 DNA sequence: TGTGCCACCCTAAGCAGGGCGGGGAGCACAGATACGCAGTATTTT.

This chain connects TRBV18 to TRBJ2-7; weak D call: TRBD1 (6 bases). The germline CDR1 and CDR2 sequences are KGHSH and LQKENI. V was trimmed by 4 bases and J by 2 bases, leaving 9 bases between them. There are 13 residues in the CDR3. Here the CDR3 DNA reads TGTGCCAGCTCACTGCCAGGGGCCTACGAGCAGTACGTC. It encodes CASSLPGAYEQYV.

This sequence joins TRBV3-1 (or the pseudogene TRBV3-2) and TRBJ2-6, with D uncertain. Germline CDR1 LGHDT, CDR2 YNNKEL (reference sequence). V was shortened by 1 base and J by 3 bases, with 4 bases between the two germline ends. CDR3 length equals 14 residues. The CDR3 DNA sequence: TGTGCCAGCAGCCAAGGGAGTGGGGCCAACGTCCTGACTTTC. This encodes CASSQGSGANVLTF.

This chain uses TRBV24-1 with TRBJ2-7, with TRBD1 identical over 7 bases. The CDR3 covers 18 residues. V gave up 8 bases and J gave up 2 bases; unmatched junction bases: 20. CDR1 is KGHDR and CDR2 is SFDVKD in the germline V gene. As DNA, the CDR3 is TGTGCCACCAAACTAACCGGGACAGCCAATAAACCCGCCTACGAGCAGTACGTC. Its protein is CATKLTGTANKPAYEQYV.

This chain connects TRBV29-1 to TRBJ2-5; D gene unclear. The CDR3 has 10 amino acids. Trimming took 5 bases from V and 4 from J, leaving 5 bases between them. Germline V gene data show CDR1 as SQVTM and CDR2 as ANQGSEA. CDR3 region: CSVRIETQYF. The CDR3 region has the DNA TGCAGCGTTCGGATAGAGACCCAGTACTTC.

There are a few counts of this clone. CDR3 nucleotides: TGTGCCAGCAGTTACTATTTCGGGACTGGGGGCAATGAGCAGTTCTTC. Protein product: CASSYYFGTGGNEQFF. This sequence joins TRBV6-2 or TRBV6-3 and TRBJ2-1; maybe TRBD2 (6 bases). Germline values: CDR1 MNHEY, CDR2 SVGEGT. The CDR3 is 16 amino acids. Trimming stripped 1 base from V and 6 bases from J, with 16 bases between.

V is TRBV6-6 and J is TRBJ1-2; TRBD1 might be the D (5 bases). The CDR3 consists of 15 residues. Germline lookup yields CDR1 MNHNY and CDR2 SVGAGI (reference sequence). V lost 6 bases and J 5 bases, leaving 19 bases between the germline ends. CDR3: CASSYARQGKYGYTF. CDR3 DNA: TGTGCCAGCAGCTACGCCCGCCAGGGTAAATATGGCTACACCTTC.

This chain links TRBV28 with TRBJ2-7; 8 nucleotides match TRBD1. Trimming cost V 7 bases and J 2 bases; bases outside gene matches: 13. The CDR3 loop spans 16 amino acids. The germline CDR1 and CDR2 sequences are MDHEN and SYDVKM. The chain's CDR3 is CASTSRQGILPYEQYV. The CDR3 bases are TGTGCCAGCACCTCCCGACAGGGGATTTTGCCCTACGAGCAGTACGTC.

The chain recombines TRBV7-2 with TRBJ2-2; TRBD2 agrees at 7 bases. Germline CDR1 SGHTA, CDR2 FQGNSA. Trimming removed 0 bases from V and 0 bases from J; junction bases left unmatched: 1. The CDR3 length is 16 residues. CDR3 residues: CASSLAAGPNTGELFF. CDR3 DNA: TGTGCCAGCAGCTTAGCAGCGGGACCGAACACCGGGGAGCTGTTTTTT.

The chain links TRBV7-8 to TRBJ2-7, with 8 bases aligning to TRBD1. This CDR3 has 16 residues. CDR1 and CDR2 from the germline V gene are SGHVS and FQNEAQ. Unmatched junction bases numbered 9, after V lost 5 bases and J lost 0 bases. The CDR3 region has the DNA TGTGCCAGCAGCCCATCGGGGACAGGCCTCTCCTACGAGCAGTACGTC. The encoded protein is CASSPSGTGLSYEQYV.

This clone was observed a few times. The rearrangement joins TRBV28 to TRBJ1-6, with D possibly being TRBD1 (5 bases). Trimming took 4 bases from V and 10 from J, leaving 8 bases between them. The germline gives CDR1 MDHEN, CDR2 SYDVKM. The CDR3 length is 12 residues. The CDR3 bases are TGTGCCAGCAGTTCCGGGGACTCACCCCTCCACTTT. Translating it yields CASSSGDSPLHF.

The chain couples TRBV28 to TRBJ1-4; D call uncertain. Germline V CDR1 and CDR2: MDHEN, SYDVKM. CDR3 size: 13 residues. V gave up 11 bases and J gave up 0 bases, with 10 bases separating them. CDR3 nucleotides: TGTGCCGGAGGAGCTGCAACTAATGAAAAACTGTTTTTT. Its translation: CAGGAATNEKLFF.

The chain couples TRBV11-2 to TRBJ2-3; unclear D gene. The V end lost 1 base, the J end lost 2 bases, and 7 bases lay between the germline ends. Germline CDR1 SGHAT, CDR2 FQNNGV. The CDR3 has 14 amino acids. The chain's CDR3 is CASSLVGNTDTQYF. Here the CDR3 DNA reads TGTGCCAGCAGCTTAGTAGGCAACACAGATACGCAGTATTTT.

V gene TRBV3-1 (or the pseudogene TRBV3-2) combines with J gene TRBJ2-2; perhaps TRBD1 as D (7 bases). V lost 6 bases and J 1 base, leaving 15 bases between the germline ends. The CDR3 extends over 16 amino acids. The germline V gene encodes CDR1 LGHDT and CDR2 YNNKEL (reference sequence). The CDR3 region has the DNA TGTGCCAGCAGGGGGGGCGGGACAGTGAACACCGGGGAGCTGTTTTTT. As protein: CASRGGGTVNTGELFF.

This chain uses TRBV5-1 with TRBJ2-1; 11 nucleotides align to TRBD2. This CDR3 spans 16 amino acids. V shed 0 bases, J shed 3 bases, and the junction held 2 bases outside the gene matches. Looked up from germline, CDR1 is SGHRS and CDR2 is YFSETQ. The CDR3 reads CASSLGLAGNYNEQFF. The CDR3 coding sequence is TGCGCCAGCAGCTTGGGACTAGCGGGGAACTACAATGAGCAGTTCTTC.

In this sample, this clone turned up once. V is TRBV19 and J is TRBJ2-2; no clear D gene. This CDR3 is built from 19 residues. Trimming pared 1 base from V and 1 base from J, leaving 19 bases between. CDR1 is LNHDA and CDR2 is SQIVND in the germline V gene (reference sequence). This chain's CDR3 is CASSIARSALSRNTGELFF. The DNA for the CDR3 is TGTGCCAGTAGTATAGCTCGCAGCGCTTTGAGTAGGAACACCGGGGAGCTGTTTTTT.